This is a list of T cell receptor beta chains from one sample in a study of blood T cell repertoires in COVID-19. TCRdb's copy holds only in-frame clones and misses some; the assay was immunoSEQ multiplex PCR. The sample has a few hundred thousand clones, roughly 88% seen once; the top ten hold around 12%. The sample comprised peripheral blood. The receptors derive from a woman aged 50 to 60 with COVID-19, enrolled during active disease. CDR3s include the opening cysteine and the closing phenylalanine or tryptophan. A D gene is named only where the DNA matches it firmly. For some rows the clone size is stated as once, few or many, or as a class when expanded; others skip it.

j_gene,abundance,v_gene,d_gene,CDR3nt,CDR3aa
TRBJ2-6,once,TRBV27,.,TGTGCCAGCAGTGCCCCTGGGGCATCCGGGGCCAACGTCCTGACTTTC,CASSAPGASGANVLTF
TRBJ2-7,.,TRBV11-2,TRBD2,TGTGCCAGCAGCTTAAGTAGCGGGGGGGCCAGATACGAGCAGTACTTC,CASSLSSGGARYEQYF
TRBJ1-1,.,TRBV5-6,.,TGTGCCAGCAGTCTGGGCATAAGCACTGAAGCTTTCTTT,CASSLGISTEAFF
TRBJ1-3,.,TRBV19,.,TGTGCCAGTAGTCCTCAGCGGTTATCTGGAAACACCATATATTTT,CASSPQRLSGNTIYF
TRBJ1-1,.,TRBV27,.,TGTGCCAGCAGTTTATTTGCGGGCACTGAAGCTTTCTTT,CASSLFAGTEAFF
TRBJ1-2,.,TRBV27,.,TGTGCCAGCAGTCCGGTGCGAGCCTACTATGGCTACACCTTC,CASSPVRAYYGYTF
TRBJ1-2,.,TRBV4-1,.,TGCGCCAGCAGCCAAGGACAGGATGTTAACTATGGCTACACCTTC,CASSQGQDVNYGYTF
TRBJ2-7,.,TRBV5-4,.,TGTGCCAGCAGCGTCGGACTAAACGAGCAGTACTTC,CASSVGLNEQYF
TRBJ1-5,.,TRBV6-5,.,TGTGCCACTCTCCGACATACGAATCAGCCCCAGCATTTT,CATLRHTNQPQHF
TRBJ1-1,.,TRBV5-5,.,TGTGCCAGCAGCTTGACGCCGGGGGGCTATGAAGCTTTCTTT,CASSLTPGGYEAFF
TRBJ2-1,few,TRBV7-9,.,TGTGCCAGCAGCTTAGCGAAAGGGGGGCAGTTCTTC,CASSLAKGGQFF
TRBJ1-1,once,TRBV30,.,TGTGCCTGTCGTATTACTGAAGCTTTCTTT,CACRITEAFF
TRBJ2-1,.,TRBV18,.,TGTGCCAGCTCGCCGGGACACCCGAGATACAATGAGCAGTTCTTC,CASSPGHPRYNEQFF
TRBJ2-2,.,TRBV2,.,TGTGCCAGCGGCCAGGGGTACACCGGGGAGCTGTTTTTT,CASGQGYTGELFF
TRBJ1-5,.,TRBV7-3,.,TGTGCCAGCAGCCCAACCGTTTTATGCACCCGTCAAACAGGGACCCAGCCCCAGCATTTT,CASSPTVLCTRQTGTQPQHF
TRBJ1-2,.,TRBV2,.,TGTGCCAGCAGTGAAGGTGTAGAGCGCTATGGCTACACCTTC,CASSEGVERYGYTF
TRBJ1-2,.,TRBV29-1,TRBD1,TGCAGCGTTGAAGGAGGGGGCGAAGACTATGGCTACACCTTC,CSVEGGGEDYGYTF
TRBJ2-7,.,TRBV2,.,TGTGCCAGCAGGGAGTACTACGAGCAGTACTTC,CASREYYEQYF
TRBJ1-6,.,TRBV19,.,TGTGCCAGTGGGGGAAACAGGGATTCACCCCTCCACTTT,CASGGNRDSPLHF
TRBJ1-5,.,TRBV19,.,TGTGCCAGTAGTATCGACCTCGGAGGTCAGCCCCAGCATTTT,CASSIDLGGQPQHF
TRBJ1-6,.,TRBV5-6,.,TGTGCCAGCAGCCTGGGATCCCAGCCCGCGGGTTCACCCCTCCACTTT,CASSLGSQPAGSPLHF
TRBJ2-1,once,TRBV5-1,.,TGCGCCAGCAGCTTTCAGGGCGGTGAGCAGTTCTTC,CASSFQGGEQFF
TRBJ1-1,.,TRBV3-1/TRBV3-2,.,TGTGCCAGCAGCCAATCAGGTGAAGCTTTCTTT,CASSQSGEAFF
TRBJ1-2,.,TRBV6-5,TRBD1,TGTGCCAGCAGTTACTCGAAGGGGACAGGGGAAGGCTACACCTTC,CASSYSKGTGEGYTF
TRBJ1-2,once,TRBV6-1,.,TGTGCCAGCAGTGAGTCCAGTAACTATGGCTACACCTTC,CASSESSNYGYTF
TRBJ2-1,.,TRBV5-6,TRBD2,TGTGCCAGCAGCTTGAGCGGGGGGGTTTACTACAATGAGCAGTTCTTC,CASSLSGGVYYNEQFF
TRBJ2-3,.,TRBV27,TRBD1,TGTGCCAGCATCGACAGGGGGCGTGACACAGATACGCAGTATTTT,CASIDRGRDTDTQYF
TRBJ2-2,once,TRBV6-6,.,TGTGCCAGCAGTTACCGGCAGGGTGATTCCGGGGAGCTGTTTTTT,CASSYRQGDSGELFF
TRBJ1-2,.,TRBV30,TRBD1,TGTGCCTGGGGTCCGGGACAGGGTCCAAACTATGGCTACACCTTC,CAWGPGQGPNYGYTF
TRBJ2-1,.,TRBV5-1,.,TGCGCCAGCAGGGGGGGGCAGGGTCCCCACAATGAGCAGTTCTTC,CASRGGQGPHNEQFF
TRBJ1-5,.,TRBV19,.,TGTGCCAGTACCGGCGGATACAATCAGCCCCAGCATTTT,CASTGGYNQPQHF
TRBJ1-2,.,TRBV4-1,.,TGCGCCAGCAGCCAAACCGGAGGAGGGGGCTACACCTTC,CASSQTGGGGYTF
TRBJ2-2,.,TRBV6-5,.,TGTGCCAGCAGTTTAAACACCGGGGAGCTGTTTTTT,CASSLNTGELFF
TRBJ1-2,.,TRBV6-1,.,TGTGCCAGCAGTGAAACAGGGATTAGGGGCTACACCTTC,CASSETGIRGYTF
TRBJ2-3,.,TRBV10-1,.,TGCGCCAGCAGCTCCGATTATAGAGATACGCAGTATTTT,CASSSDYRDTQYF
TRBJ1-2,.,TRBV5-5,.,TGTGCCAGCAGCCTATTTGGCGGCGGGGATGGAGATGGCTACACCTTC,CASSLFGGGDGDGYTF
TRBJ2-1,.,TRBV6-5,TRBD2,TGTGCCAGCAGTCTGTTAAGCGGGGGCGGAGATGAGCAGTTCTTC,CASSLLSGGGDEQFF
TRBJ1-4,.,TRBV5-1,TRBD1,TGCGCCAGCAGCTTGGACAGGGGGGGCGAAAAACTGTTTTTT,CASSLDRGGEKLFF
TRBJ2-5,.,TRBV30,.,TGTGCCTGGAGTGTATCAGGGGTCAAGACCCAGTACTTC,CAWSVSGVKTQYF